The 2 T cell receptor beta chains below all came from one sample that was sequenced in a study of technical replicates of blood from a few donors. Measured with immunoSEQ multiplex PCR; TCRdb has only the in-frame clones, and not every one. The sample carries tens of thousands of clones, just under 95% recorded once. Sequencing used PBMCs. The receptors shown here come from a human donor in good health. Some clones in this sample may be carry-over from other donors' samples.

The chain recombines TRBV5-1 with TRBJ1-2; perhaps TRBD1 as D (6 bases). This CDR3 is 17 amino acids long. Germline V lookup: CDR1 SGHRS, CDR2 YFSETQ. V was clipped by 8 bases and J by 0 bases, with 23 bases between them. The CDR3 reads CASGGQDTGETNYGYTF. CDR3 bases: TGCGCCAGTGGGGGCCAGGACACCGGAGAAACTAACTATGGCTACACCTTC. Full variable domain (remainder filled in from reference TRBV5-1 and TRBJ1-2): KAGVTQTPRYLIKTRGQQVTLSCSPISGHRSVSWYQQTPGQGLQFLFEYFSETQRNKGNFPGRFSGRQFSNSRSEMNVSTLELGDSALYLCASGGQDTGETNYGYTFGSGTRLTVV.

This chain joins TRBV29-1 and TRBJ1-4; D is perhaps TRBD1 (5 bases). Trimming left V 7 bases short and J 8 bases short, with 23 bases between. Germline V CDR1 and CDR2: SQVTM, ANQGSEA. CDR3 length: 15 residues. The CDR3 DNA reads TGCAGCGCTCGGCCGGGCGGGACGCGTGTCGAAAAACTGTTTTTT. It translates to CSARPGGTRVEKLFF. Full variable domain (missing parts from reference TRBV29-1 and TRBJ1-4): SAVISQKPSRDICQRGTSLTIQCQVDSQVTMMFWYRQQPGQSLTLIATANQGSEATYESGFVIDKFPISRPNLTFSTLTVSNMSPEDSSIYLCSARPGGTRVEKLFFGSGTQLSVL.